This TCR beta chain was found in a study of T cell responses to AZD1222 COVID-19 vaccine. TCRdb's copy holds only in-frame clones and misses some; the assay was immunoSEQ multiplex PCR. The top ten clones hold approximately 16% of a sample with about 120,000 clones, 85% to 90% of them seen once. Second-dose groups at about 4 or about 12 weeks were pooled. Source: peripheral blood, taken 28 days after the second AZD1222 dose. This receptor was obtained from an adult who received the AZD1222 COVID-19 vaccine.

This CDR3 is CASGLGSGADTQYF. CDR3 nucleotides: TGTGCTAGTGGTTTGGGGAGCGGGGCAGATACGCAGTATTTT. The rearrangement joins TRBV12-5 to TRBJ2-3; 7 bases map to TRBD2. Per germline, CDR1 LGHNT and CDR2 FRNRAP. The CDR3 is 14 residues long. J lost 4 bases, V lost 1 base, and 2 bases had no gene match.